In its sample, the clone carrying this T cell receptor (beta chain) was seen a few times. The antigen is undetermined. Trimming shortened V by 4 bases and J by 1 base, and 12 bases separated the two germline ends. Germline V gene sequence: CDR1 SGHRS, CDR2 YFSETQ. The CDR3 contains 14 residues. This sample stems from a study of beta chain features in type 1 diabetes. In the study overall: Sorted cell examination encompassed 85 million to 140 million cells across all samples. Study results and caveats: Moderate but significant shortening of TCRB CDR3s was recorded in all four CD4+ subsets from Type 1 diabetes patients.

The investigators reverse transcribed all of the isolated RNA, so they sequenced expressed TCRB transcripts. Using immunoSEQ multiplex PCR, the repertoire was profiled, and TCRdb retains in-frame clones only, with some absent. The repertoire holds about 52,000 clones, with about 40% as singletons. V usage is TRBV5-1 and J usage is TRBJ2-7; TRBD1 is a possible D gene (5 bases). The material sequenced was Tregs from blood. This TCR came from a man aged 25 to 40 with type 1 diabetes. The chain's CDR3 is CASSPVGDSYEQYF. The CDR3 DNA follows: TGCGCCAGCAGCCCGGTAGGGGATTCCTACGAGCAGTACTTC.